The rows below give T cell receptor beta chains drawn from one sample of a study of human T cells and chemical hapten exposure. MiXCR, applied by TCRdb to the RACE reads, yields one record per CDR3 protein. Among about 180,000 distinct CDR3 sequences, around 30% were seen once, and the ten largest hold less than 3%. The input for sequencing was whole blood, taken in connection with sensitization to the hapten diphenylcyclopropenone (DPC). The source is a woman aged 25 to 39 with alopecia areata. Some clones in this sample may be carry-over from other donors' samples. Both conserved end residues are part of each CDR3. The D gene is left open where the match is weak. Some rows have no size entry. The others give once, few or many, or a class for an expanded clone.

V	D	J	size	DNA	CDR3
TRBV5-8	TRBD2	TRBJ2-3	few	TGTGCCAGCAGCCCCCGGACTAGCGGGGGGGCCTGGGATACGCAGTATTTT	CASSPRTSGGAWDTQYF
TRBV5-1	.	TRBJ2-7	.	TGCGCCAGCAGCTTGACAGATTCCTACGAGCAGTACTTC	CASSLTDSYEQYF
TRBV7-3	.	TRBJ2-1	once	TGTGCCAGCAGCTTAACGAGGCTAGACTACAATGAGCAGTTCTTC	CASSLTRLDYNEQFF
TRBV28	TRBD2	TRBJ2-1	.	TGTGCCAGCAGTCCTACTAGCGCTGTTGGAATGGAACAGTTCTTC	CASSPTSAVGMEQFF
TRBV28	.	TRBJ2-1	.	TGTGCCAGCAGTTACGACCTTTACAGGGTCAATGAGCAGTTCTTC	CASSYDLYRVNEQFF
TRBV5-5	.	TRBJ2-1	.	TGTGCCAGCAGCCAAGGACTGGGGGGTGAGCAGTTCTTC	CASSQGLGGEQFF
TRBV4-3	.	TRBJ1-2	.	TGCGCCAGCAGCCAACCGGGGCTGGGTGGCTACACCTTC	CASSQPGLGGYTF
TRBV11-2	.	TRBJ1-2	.	TGTGCCAGCAGCCAATTACAGGGAGGCTATGGCTACACCTTC	CASSQLQGGYGYTF
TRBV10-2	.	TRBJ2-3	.	TGCGCCAGCAGTGAGTCACCAGATACGCAGTATTTT	CASSESPDTQYF
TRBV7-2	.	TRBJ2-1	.	TGTGCCAGCAGCTTTGGGACGAGCAACAATGAGCAGTTCTTC	CASSFGTSNNEQFF
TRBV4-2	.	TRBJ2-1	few	TGTGCCAGCAGCCAAGAATGGGAGCAGTTCTTC	CASSQEWEQFF
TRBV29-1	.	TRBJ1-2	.	TGCAGCGTTGAATACGGGGGGGCTAAGGGCTACACCTTC	CSVEYGGAKGYTF
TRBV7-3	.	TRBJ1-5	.	TGTGCCAGCAGCTTAATGTACAGAAATCAGCCCCAGCATTTT	CASSLMYRNQPQHF
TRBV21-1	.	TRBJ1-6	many	TGTGCCAGCAGCACTGGCGACAGCAAGTATAATTCACCCCTCCACTTT	CASSTGDSKYNSPLHF
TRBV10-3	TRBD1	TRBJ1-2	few	TGTGCCATCAGGGGGGACAGGGTTGGCTATGGCTACACCTTC	CAIRGDRVGYGYTF
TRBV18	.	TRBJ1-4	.	TGTGCCAGCTCACCGGCCTTACACGAAAAACTGTTTTTT	CASSPALHEKLFF
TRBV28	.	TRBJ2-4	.	TGTGCCAGCAGTTTACCCCCGGGGGCCCCCCGTTTAGCCAAAAACATTCAGTACTTC	CASSLPPGAPRLAKNIQYF
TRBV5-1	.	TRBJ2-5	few	TGCGCCAGCAGCGTACAGGGTCGAGAGACCCAGTACTTC	CASSVQGRETQYF
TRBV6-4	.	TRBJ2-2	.	TGTGCCAGACGAGCGGTGAACACCGGGGAGCTGTTTTTT	CARRAVNTGELFF
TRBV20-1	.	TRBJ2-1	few	TGCAGTGCTAGAATGACGGGGGCTGGGAATGAGCAGTTCTTC	CSARMTGAGNEQFF
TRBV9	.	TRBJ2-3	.	TGTGCCAGCAGCGAGGGAGAGCGATATACGCAGTATTTT	CASSEGERYTQYF
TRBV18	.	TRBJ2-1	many	TGTGCCAGCTCACCCCCCCTTGACGTTTCCTACAATGAGCAGTTCTTC	CASSPPLDVSYNEQFF
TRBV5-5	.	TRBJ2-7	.	TGTGCCAGCAGCCCGCTCGGACAGACCTACGAGCAGTACTTC	CASSPLGQTYEQYF
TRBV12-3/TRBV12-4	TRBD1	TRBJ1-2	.	TGTGCCAGCAGCCCTTCCCCTTTGGGACAGGGGGATCATGGCTACACCTTC	CASSPSPLGQGDHGYTF
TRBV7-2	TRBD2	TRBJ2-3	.	TGTGCCAGCAGCTTAGGGCAGCTGGGGGGGAGTACGCAGTATTTT	CASSLGQLGGSTQYF
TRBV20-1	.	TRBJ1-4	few	TGCAGTGCGGAGGACGGTGAAAAACTGTTTTTT	CSAEDGEKLFF
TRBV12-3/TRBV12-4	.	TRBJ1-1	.	TGTGCCAGCAGTTTATTACAGCTGAACACTGAAGCTTTCTTT	CASSLLQLNTEAFF
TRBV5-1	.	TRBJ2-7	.	TGCGCCAGCAGCTGGGGGTCTTCTCCCGAGCAGTACTTC	CASSWGSSPEQYF
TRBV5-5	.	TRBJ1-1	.	TGTGCCAGCAGCCTAACACGGGCAGGGAATACTGAAGCTTTCTTT	CASSLTRAGNTEAFF
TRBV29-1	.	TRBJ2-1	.	TGCAGCGTCGGACAGTACTCCTACAATGAGCAGTTCTTC	CSVGQYSYNEQFF
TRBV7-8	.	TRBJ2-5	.	TGTGCCAGCAGCTTTCTTTTTAAAGGGCCCCAAGAGACCCAGTACTTC	CASSFLFKGPQETQYF
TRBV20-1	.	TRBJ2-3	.	TGCAGTGCGAGGGAACAGGGCTACACAGATACGCAGTATTTT	CSAREQGYTDTQYF
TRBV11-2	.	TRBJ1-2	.	TGTGCCAGCAGCCAGAGGGGGTATAATGGCTACACCTTC	CASSQRGYNGYTF
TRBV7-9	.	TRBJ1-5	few	TGTGCCAGCAGCTTAGCCTATCAGCCCCAGCATTTT	CASSLAYQPQHF
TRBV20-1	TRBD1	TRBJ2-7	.	TGCAGTGCTGCCGGGACAGGGAGCTCCTACGAGCAGTACTTC	CSAAGTGSSYEQYF
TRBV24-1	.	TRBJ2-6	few	TGTGCCACCAGTGCCGGGGGCTCTGGGGCCAACGTCCTGACTTTC	CATSAGGSGANVLTF
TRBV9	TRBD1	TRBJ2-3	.	TGTGCCAGCAGCGTACAGGGGGCAGGAACAGATACGCAGTATTTT	CASSVQGAGTDTQYF
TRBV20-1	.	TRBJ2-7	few	TGCAGTGCCGAGATCCGGGACACCAGCCTCGAGCAGTACTTC	CSAEIRDTSLEQYF
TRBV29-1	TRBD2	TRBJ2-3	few	TGCAGTCATGGGAGGCGGGGGGCTAGCACAGATACGCAGTATTTT	CSHGRRGASTDTQYF
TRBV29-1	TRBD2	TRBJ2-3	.	TGCAGCGTTACCATACTAGCGGGAATAGATACGCAGTATTTT	CSVTILAGIDTQYF